This T cell receptor (beta chain) stems from a study of shared clonotypes between healthy human individuals. The CDR3 is 14 amino acids. Germline assignment: CDR1 SGHNT and CDR2 YYREEE (reference sequence). The V end lost 3 bases, the J end lost 7 bases, and 16 bases lay between the germline ends. The method was immunoSEQ multiplex PCR; TCRdb's version includes in-frame clones alone and lacks a portion of them. The sample has approximately 980,000 clones, approximately 80% seen once. This rearrangement joins TRBV5-4 to TRBJ2-5; no definite D call. The sequence was obtained from a man aged 18 to 29 in good health. The sample consisted of memory CD4+ T cells sorted from blood. Stated subset: CD45RA-negative fraction. Here the CDR3 DNA reads TGTGCCAGCAGCTCCTTAGTGCCCCCGGGGACCCAGTACTTC. Its protein is CASSSLVPPGTQYF. The variable domain in full, completed from reference TRBV5-4 and TRBJ2-5, reads ETGVTQSPTHLIKTRGQQVTLRCSSQSGHNTVSWYQQALGQGPQFIFQYYREEENGRGNFPPRFSGLQFPNYSSELNVNALELDDSALYLCASSSLVPPGTQYFGPGTRLLVL.